One and the same sample provided the 29 T cell receptor beta chains below, sequenced in a study of T cell responses to AZD1222 COVID-19 vaccine. Some clones are missing from TCRdb's copy, which holds only in-frame ones; the method was immunoSEQ multiplex PCR. The sample includes 75,000 to 95,000 clones, roughly 90% of them seen just once. The material was peripheral blood, obtained on day 0 of AZD1222 vaccination. These receptors all stem from an adult in good health.

The chain couples TRBV7-9 to TRBJ1-6; D gene ambiguous. The V end was cut by 1 base, the J end by 5 bases, with 6 bases between. The germline V gene has CDR1 SEHNR and CDR2 FQNEAQ (reference sequence). The CDR3 totals 14 residues. The CDR3 is CASSLGWDNSPLHF. The CDR3 DNA is TGTGCCAGCAGCTTAGGGTGGGATAATTCACCCCTCCACTTT.

This clone was picked up a small number of times. The V call is TRBV27, the J call TRBJ1-2; maybe TRBD1 (5 bases). Deletions cut 0 bases from V and 8 bases from J, with 13 bases between. CDR1 MNHEY and CDR2 SMNVEV come from the germline V gene (reference sequence). The CDR3 runs 14 residues. CDR3 bases: TGTGCCAGCAGTTTATCGGGACGGCTGATAGGCTACACCTTC. The encoded protein is CASSLSGRLIGYTF.

The chain is built from TRBV18 and TRBJ2-3; 7 bases align to TRBD1. The CDR3 has 14 residues. Germline V gene data show CDR1 as KGHSH and CDR2 as LQKENI. V was pared by 1 base and J by 5 bases, with 3 bases of the junction left unmatched. CDR3 residues: CASSPQGAKDTQYF. CDR3 bases: TGTGCCAGCTCACCACAGGGGGCTAAAGATACGCAGTATTTT. The full variable domain, with the rest looked up from reference TRBV18 and TRBJ2-3, is NAGVMQNPRHLVRRRGQEARLRCSPMKGHSHVYWYRQLPEEGLKFMVYLQKENIIDESGMPKERFSAEFPKEGPSILRIQQVVRGDSAAYFCASSPQGAKDTQYFGPGTRLTVL.

V and J are TRBV6-5 and TRBJ1-3, with D unclear. The CDR3 spans 14 residues. Per germline, CDR1 MNHEY and CDR2 SVGAGI. V shed 6 bases and J shed 2 bases, with 11 bases lying between them. CDR3 DNA: TGTGCCAGCAGGGAGGAGACTACTGGAAACACCATATATTTT. It specifies CASREETTGNTIYF.

The chain links TRBV11-3 to TRBJ2-3; D is unresolved. V lost 5 bases and J lost 4, with 7 bases in between. This CDR3 region has 12 residues. Looked up from germline, CDR1 is SGHNT and CDR2 is YENEEA. This chain's CDR3 is CASSQRSDTQYF. CDR3 sequence (DNA): TGTGCCAGCAGCCAAAGGTCAGATACGCAGTATTTT. Full variable domain (rest looked up from reference TRBV11-3 and TRBJ2-3): EAGVVQSPRYKIIEKKQPVAFWCNPISGHNTLYWYLQNLGQGPELLIRYENEEAVDDSQLPKDRFSAERLKGVDSTLKIQPAELGDSAVYLCASSQRSDTQYFGPGTRLTVL.

The chain couples TRBV9 to TRBJ2-7; 8 bases line up with TRBD1. This CDR3 spans 15 amino acids. From germline, CDR1 is SGDLS and CDR2 YYNGEE. Trimming at V came to 3 bases and at J to 2 bases, leaving 7 bases not matched to a gene. CDR3 sequence reads: CASSEDGTGPYEQYF. The DNA of the CDR3 is TGTGCCAGCAGCGAGGATGGGACAGGCCCCTACGAGCAGTACTTC.

V and J are TRBV3-1 (or the pseudogene TRBV3-2) and TRBJ1-3; D ambiguous. CDR3 size: 13 residues. Germline lookup yields CDR1 LGHDT and CDR2 YNNKEL (reference sequence). The germline V and J ends were trimmed by 4 bases and 2 bases, with 6 bases remaining between them. CDR3 loop: CASSPAPGNTIYF. In DNA, the CDR3 is TGTGCCAGCAGCCCAGCCCCTGGAAACACCATATATTTT.

V and J are TRBV19 and TRBJ1-4; 7 bases line up with TRBD1. The CDR3 sequence is 13 residues long. The junction had 9 bases not matched to a gene; V was cut back by 7 bases and J by 10 bases. Germline-derived CDR1 and CDR2 are LNHDA and SQIVND (reference sequence). The CDR3 DNA is TGTGCCAGTAACCATAGGGGGCAAGGAAAACTGTTTTTT. The encoded protein is CASNHRGQGKLFF.

The chain joins TRBV30 to TRBJ2-2; D uncertain. This CDR3 is built from 13 residues. The V gene's germline CDR1 is GTSNPN and CDR2 SVGIG (reference sequence). V was trimmed by 6 bases and J by 6 bases, leaving 14 bases between them. The CDR3 bases are TGTGCCTGCCCATCCCGATCGGCCGGGGAGCTGTTTTTT. Protein: CACPSRSAGELFF.

The chain joins TRBV11-2 to TRBJ2-3; D might be TRBD1 (6 bases). From germline, CDR1 is SGHAT and CDR2 FQNNGV. Trimming took 1 base from V and 14 from J, leaving 19 bases between them. The CDR3 is made up of 14 amino acids. In DNA, the CDR3 is TGTGCCAGCAGCTTAGTTAATGTGGGACACATTCTGTATTTT. Translation gives CASSLVNVGHILYF.

The genes are TRBV9 and TRBJ2-7; possible D gene TRBD1, 6 bases. Germline-derived CDR1 and CDR2 are SGDLS and YYNGEE. V was trimmed by 2 bases and J by 7 bases, leaving 13 bases between them. This CDR3 has 13 amino acids. The CDR3 sequence: CASSVLGASEQYF. The CDR3 DNA follows: TGTGCCAGCAGCGTCTTGGGGGCGTCAGAGCAGTACTTC.

The sample holds one count of this clone. CDR3 sequence: CSGGGHQNTEAFF. As DNA, the CDR3 is TGCAGCGGGGGGGGACACCAGAACACTGAAGCTTTCTTT. The chain uses TRBV29-1 and TRBJ1-1, with D perhaps TRBD1 (6 bases). Trimming took 7 bases from V and 1 from J, leaving 13 bases between them. The CDR3 is 13 residues long. Looked up from germline, CDR1 is SQVTM and CDR2 is ANQGSEA.

The chain has TRBV11-2 and TRBJ2-1; 8 positions match TRBD2. With 1 base clipped from V and 0 bases from J, the junction kept 8 bases outside the gene matches. The CDR3 runs 18 residues. Germline V gene sequence: CDR1 SGHAT, CDR2 FQNNGV. The CDR3 spells CASSLGNSGASSYNEQFF. The CDR3 DNA follows: TGTGCCAGCAGCTTAGGGAATAGCGGGGCCTCCTCCTACAATGAGCAGTTCTTC.

The chain combines TRBV27 with TRBJ1-3; D possibly corresponds to TRBD1 (5 bases). The germline V and J ends were trimmed by 6 bases and 1 base, with 7 bases remaining between them. The CDR3 is 13 residues long. Germline V gene data show CDR1 as MNHEY and CDR2 as SMNVEV (reference sequence). The DNA of the CDR3 is TGTGCCAGCAGCTCAGGGTCTGGAAACACCATATATTTT. The encoded protein is CASSSGSGNTIYF.

CDR3: CASSGAGRAQETQYF. The CDR3 DNA reads as TGTGCCAGCAGCGGGGCGGGGAGGGCCCAAGAGACCCAGTACTTC. The chain is built from TRBV2 and TRBJ2-5; the match to TRBD2 covers 7 bases. Germline V gene lookup returns CDR1 SNHLY and CDR2 FYNNEI. The junction had 8 bases not matched to a gene; V was cut back by 6 bases and J by 1 base. CDR3 length equals 15 residues.

CDR3 bases: TGTGCCAGCAGCCTTAGAGTCTACAATGAGCAGTTCTTC. It specifies CASSLRVYNEQFF. The chain employs TRBV7-6 and TRBJ2-1; no firm D call. The V gene's germline CDR1 is SGHVS and CDR2 FNYEAQ. Trimming left V 5 bases short and J 3 bases short, with 8 bases between. The CDR3 consists of 13 residues.

V gene TRBV15 combines with J gene TRBJ2-6; D gene uncertain. The CDR3 length is 12 residues. The V gene's germline CDR1 is LNHNV and CDR2 YYDKDF (reference sequence). With 0 bases removed from V and 8 bases from J, the gap between germline ends came to 2 bases. CDR3 loop: CATSRDSNVLTF. Here the CDR3 DNA reads TGTGCCACCAGCAGAGACTCCAACGTCCTGACTTTC.

A word on this clone: A much larger clone differs from this one at a single base, so this may be a read error. The chain is built from TRBV19 and TRBJ1-1; 9 nucleotides agree with TRBD1. This CDR3 spans 13 amino acids. CDR1 is LNHDA, CDR2 SQIVND, per germline (reference sequence). V was pared by 6 bases and J by 1 base, with 0 bases of the junction left unmatched. CDR3 region: CASRGQGNTEAFF. The CDR3 DNA sequence: TGTGCCAGTAGGGGACAGGGGAACACTGAAGCTTTCTTT.

The chain links TRBV5-1 to TRBJ2-7, with D possibly being TRBD1 (6 bases). Trimming removed 3 bases from V and 7 bases from J, with 20 bases in between. The CDR3 covers 15 residues. The germline CDR1 and CDR2 sequences are SGHRS and YFSETQ. The DNA of the CDR3 is TGCGCCAGCAGCTCAGGACTGAGGGGGAGAGGAGAGCAGTACTTC. Its protein product is CASSSGLRGRGEQYF.

The rearrangement uses TRBV20-1 and TRBJ2-1; 10 positions agree with TRBD2. CDR3 length equals 15 residues. J was trimmed by 7 bases and V by 3 bases; bases with no gene match: 9. Germline V gene sequence: CDR1 DFQATT, CDR2 SNEGSKA (reference sequence). The CDR3 DNA reads TGCAGTGCTAGTGAAAGCGGGGGGGCCAGGAATGAGCAGTTCTTC. It codes for CSASESGGARNEQFF.

The chain has TRBV11-2 and TRBJ2-2; 10 bases match TRBD1. From germline, CDR1 is SGHAT and CDR2 FQNNGV. V shed 7 bases and J 6 bases; nucleotides not matched to a gene: 8. CDR3 length equals 15 residues. The CDR3 protein is CASIFGQGVPGELFF. The CDR3 DNA reads as TGTGCCAGCATATTCGGACAGGGGGTACCCGGGGAGCTGTTTTTT. The full variable domain, with the rest looked up from reference TRBV11-2 and TRBJ2-2, is EAGVAQSPRYKIIEKRQSVAFWCNPISGHATLYWYQQILGQGPKLLIQFQNNGVVDDSQLPKDRFSAERLKGVDSTLKIQPAKLEDSAVYLCASIFGQGVPGELFFGEGSRLTVL.

The DNA of the CDR3 is TGTGCCAGCAGTTACTCAGCCCGGGAGGGCTACACCTTC. This encodes CASSYSAREGYTF. The rearrangement uses TRBV6-6 and TRBJ1-2; no reliable D call. In germline, CDR1 is MNHNY, CDR2 SVGAGI (reference sequence). V lost 0 bases and J 8 bases, leaving 10 bases between the germline ends. The CDR3 loop spans 13 amino acids.

This chain connects TRBV5-1 to TRBJ1-2; D uncertain. Germline V gene data show CDR1 as SGHRS and CDR2 as YFSETQ. V was shortened by 0 bases and J by 4 bases, with 7 bases between the two germline ends. The CDR3 contains 13 residues. CDR3 DNA: TGCGCCAGCAGCTTGGAAGTTGGCTATGGCTACACCTTC. Encoded protein: CASSLEVGYGYTF.

The chain recombines TRBV25-1 with TRBJ2-7; D possibly corresponds to TRBD1 (6 bases). V lost 1 base and J lost 3, with 13 bases in between. Germline CDR1 reads MGHDK; CDR2 reads SYGVNS. The CDR3 contains 15 residues. CDR3 sequence (DNA): TGTGCCAGCAGTGAATCCCCACAGGGAATCTACGAGCAGTACTTC. Its protein is CASSESPQGIYEQYF.

The gene calls are TRBV7-2 and TRBJ1-6; a weak D match, TRBD1 (5 bases). Between the trimmed V and J ends, which lost 7 bases and 7 bases, there was a span of 14 bases. The CDR3 runs to 14 residues. The germline gives CDR1 SGHTA, CDR2 FQGNSA. For the CDR3, the DNA is TGTGCCAGCATCTCGACAGTATCGAATTCACCCCTCCACTTT. It translates to CASISTVSNSPLHF.

This sequence joins TRBV19 and TRBJ1-2; 9 bases are a match to TRBD1. The CDR3 is 13 residues long. Germline V gene data show CDR1 as LNHDA and CDR2 as SQIVND (reference sequence). V lost 9 bases, J lost 5 bases, and 7 bases stayed unmatched. CDR3: CASLLTGGYGYTF. The CDR3 nucleotides are TGTGCCAGCCTACTGACAGGGGGATATGGCTACACCTTC.

The chain carries TRBV18 and TRBJ2-7; D uncertain. Germline CDR1 and CDR2: KGHSH and LQKENI. The CDR3 contains 14 residues. The V end was cut by 2 bases, the J end by 2 bases, with 10 bases between. For the CDR3, the DNA is TGTGCCAGCTCACCAGGGGAAGTAGCCTACGAGCAGTACTTC. This encodes CASSPGEVAYEQYF.

The rearrangement links TRBV9 to TRBJ2-3, with D perhaps TRBD1 (5 bases). CDR1 is SGDLS, CDR2 YYNGEE, per germline. This CDR3 region has 15 residues. The ends were cut back, 1 base at V and 4 bases at J, with 13 bases in the middle. CDR3 in DNA: TGTGCCAGCAGCGTATTTGAGCAGGGATCAGATACGCAGTATTTT. Protein product: CASSVFEQGSDTQYF.

The V gene is TRBV5-1, the J gene TRBJ1-1, with a tentative D call TRBD1 (5 bases). The CDR3 covers 14 residues. The V end lost 0 bases, the J end lost 4 bases, and 10 bases lay between the germline ends. Germline V gives CDR1 SGHRS, CDR2 YFSETQ. The CDR3 nucleotides read TGCGCCAGCAGCTTGGGGGGGATTGGCACTGAAGCTTTCTTT. This gives the protein CASSLGGIGTEAFF.